Each of the 20 T cell receptor beta chains below was sequenced from the same sample in a study of cytomegalovirus exposure and HLA in healthy donors. PCR involved 60 Vbeta and 13 Jbeta primers. TCRdb keeps only in-frame clones here, not all; method: immunoSEQ multiplex PCR. Seen in this sample are about 130,000 clones; the ten most common clones hold over 0.8%. Sequenced material: PBMCs. These receptors originate from a young man in good health and CMV-seronegative.

V gene TRBV28 combines with J gene TRBJ1-2; 7 bases line up with TRBD1. The V gene end was trimmed by 1 base and the J gene end by 8 bases; junction bases not matched to a gene: 4. Germline V gene lookup returns CDR1 MDHEN and CDR2 SYDVKM. The CDR3 consists of 13 residues. This CDR3 reads CASSLLGGGGYTF. In DNA form, the CDR3 reads TGTGCCAGCAGTTTATTAGGGGGCGGAGGCTACACCTTC.

The chain uses TRBV5-1 and TRBJ1-1; 10 bases line up with TRBD1. The CDR3 has 17 residues. In germline, CDR1 is SGHRS, CDR2 YFSETQ. Trimming removed 1 base from V and 3 bases from J; junction bases left unmatched: 9. CDR3 sequence: CASSLRRDRGPHTEAFF. The DNA of the CDR3 is TGCGCCAGCAGCTTGCGTCGGGACAGGGGACCTCACACTGAAGCTTTCTTT.

The chain combines TRBV30 with TRBJ1-4; D is undetermined. Germline CDR1 reads GTSNPN; CDR2 reads SVGIG (reference sequence). With 0 bases removed from V and 0 bases from J, the gap between germline ends came to 8 bases. This CDR3 is built from 15 residues. The CDR3 loop reads CAWSVPGATNEKLFF. The CDR3 coding sequence is TGTGCCTGGAGTGTACCCGGTGCAACTAATGAAAAACTGTTTTTT.

The rearrangement joins TRBV19 to TRBJ2-2; D may be TRBD1 (6 bases). CDR1 and CDR2 from the germline V gene are LNHDA and SQIVND (reference sequence). Between the trimmed V and J ends, which lost 7 bases and 3 bases, there was a span of 15 bases. The CDR3 extends over 15 amino acids. For the CDR3, the DNA is TGTGCCAGTAAAGAAGGGGGATCGGACACCGGGGAGCTGTTTTTT. This translates into CASKEGGSDTGELFF.

The rearrangement joins TRBV19 to TRBJ2-3; TRBD2 matches 13 bases. The germline gives CDR1 LNHDA, CDR2 SQIVND (reference sequence). V lost 3 bases, J lost 2 bases, and 11 bases stayed unmatched. This CDR3 comprises 19 residues. CDR3 DNA sequence: TGTGCCAGTAGTATGGATTTTATGGGACTAGCGGGAATCACAGATACGCAGTATTTT. This encodes CASSMDFMGLAGITDTQYF.

This sequence joins TRBV27 and TRBJ1-5, with TRBD1 matching 11 bases. After removal of 10 bases from V and 0 bases from J, the junction contained 8 bases not matched to a gene. The CDR3 is 16 residues long. The germline CDR1 and CDR2 sequences are MNHEY and SMNVEV (reference sequence). The DNA of the CDR3 is TGTGCCACCCAGGGACAGGGGGTTTATAGCAATCAGCCCCAGCATTTT. Translated, it gives CATQGQGVYSNQPQHF.

The chain employs TRBV10-3 and TRBJ2-7; TRBD1 agrees at 7 bases. The CDR3 sequence is 15 residues long. Per the germline V gene, CDR1 is ENHRY and CDR2 is SYGVKD. The ends lost 5 bases at V and 3 bases at J; junction bases unmatched: 10. CDR3 nucleotides: TGTGCCATCAGTAGTACCGGGACAGTAAACTACGAGCAGTACTTC. Amino acid sequence: CAISSTGTVNYEQYF.

This rearrangement joins TRBV25-1 to TRBJ2-1, with 8 bases fitting TRBD1. The germline gives CDR1 MGHDK, CDR2 SYGVNS. The trim removed 1 base at V and 7 bases at J, leaving 3 bases unmatched. The CDR3 contains 14 residues. DNA of the CDR3: TGTGCCAGCAGTGAATGGACAGGGAGGAATGAGCAGTTCTTC. Amino acid sequence: CASSEWTGRNEQFF.

V is TRBV9 and J is TRBJ1-1; 8 nucleotides align to TRBD1. The CDR3 is made up of 15 amino acids. The ends lost 3 bases at V and 2 bases at J; junction bases unmatched: 6. The germline CDR1 and CDR2 sequences are SGDLS and YYNGEE. CDR3 DNA sequence: TGTGCCAGCAGCGCAGTAGGACAGGGAAACACTGAAGCTTTCTTT. Its protein is CASSAVGQGNTEAFF.

The chain couples TRBV25-1 to TRBJ2-5, with TRBD2 matching 7 bases. This CDR3 region has 14 residues. CDR1 is MGHDK and CDR2 is SYGVNS in the germline V gene. Trimming at V came to 1 base and at J to 5 bases, leaving 4 bases not matched to a gene. DNA for the CDR3: TGTGCCAGCAGTGAATTCGGGGGAGGGGAGACCCAGTACTTC. Its translation is CASSEFGGGETQYF.

The chain combines TRBV29-1 with TRBJ2-5; D gene ambiguous. The ends were cut back, 1 base at V and 5 bases at J, with 11 bases in the middle. Germline V gives CDR1 SQVTM, CDR2 ANQGSEA. The CDR3 extends over 13 amino acids. CDR3 protein: CSVEGMRQETQYF. The CDR3 bases are TGCAGCGTTGAAGGAATGAGGCAGGAGACCCAGTACTTC.

The CDR3 is CASSPQGANQPQHF. CDR3 DNA sequence: TGTGCCAGCTCACCCCAGGGGGCAAATCAGCCCCAGCATTTT. The chain combines TRBV18 with TRBJ1-5, with 8 bases fitting TRBD1. Germline CDR1 reads KGHSH; CDR2 reads LQKENI. Trimming took 3 bases from V and 4 from J; bases not matched to a gene: 2. CDR3 length: 14 residues.

The CDR3 region is CASSSRLAGYQETQYF. The CDR3 DNA reads TGTGCCAGCAGCTCAAGACTAGCGGGGTACCAAGAGACCCAGTACTTC. The chain employs TRBV13 and TRBJ2-5; TRBD2 matches 11 bases. V dropped 4 bases and J dropped 0; count of bases not matched to a gene: 4. CDR1 and CDR2 (germline): PRHDT, FYEKMQ (reference sequence). The CDR3 contains 16 residues.

This chain joins TRBV7-6 and TRBJ2-5; 7 bases are shared with TRBD1. The assigned J gene may be wrong: the sequence end matches TRBJ2-7 better. The CDR3 length is 14 residues. Germline CDR1 reads SGHVS; CDR2 reads FNYEAQ. CDR3 sequence reads: CASSNGTVSYEQYF. For the CDR3, the DNA is TGTGCCAGCAGCAACGGGACAGTCTCCTACGAGCAGTACTTC.

The chain employs TRBV18 and TRBJ2-1, with 13 bases fitting TRBD2. Per germline, CDR1 KGHSH and CDR2 LQKENI. V was clipped by 6 bases and J by 5 bases; unmatched bases: 13. CDR3 length equals 18 residues. CDR3 sequence reads: CASSELSGTSGKNNEQFF. The CDR3 nucleotides read TGTGCCAGCTCCGAACTTTCCGGGACTAGCGGGAAGAACAATGAGCAGTTCTTC.

V is TRBV30 and J is TRBJ1-2; the match to TRBD1 covers 7 bases. Trimming cost V 7 bases and J 2 bases; bases outside gene matches: 7. Germline CDR1 reads GTSNPN; CDR2 reads SVGIG (reference sequence). The CDR3 is 13 residues long. The CDR3 nucleotides are TGTGCCTCACTGGACAGGACGAACTATGGCTACACCTTC. Translating it yields CASLDRTNYGYTF.

This rearrangement joins TRBV29-1 to TRBJ2-7, with 7 bases lining up with TRBD1. After removal of 6 bases from V and 0 bases from J, the junction contained 8 bases not matched to a gene. Per germline, CDR1 SQVTM and CDR2 ANQGSEA. This CDR3 is 14 amino acids long. The CDR3 nucleotides read TGCAGCGTCGCTGGGACAGCAAGCTCCTACGAGCAGTACTTC. The encoded protein is CSVAGTASSYEQYF.

V is TRBV19 and J is TRBJ1-2; D gene unclear. The CDR3 has 13 amino acids. Trimming left V 7 bases short and J 2 bases short, with 11 bases between. The germline CDR1 and CDR2 sequences are LNHDA and SQIVND (reference sequence). The DNA for the CDR3 is TGTGCCAGTAAAACAGATTCAAACTATGGCTACACCTTC. Translation: CASKTDSNYGYTF.

This chain uses TRBV7-2 with TRBJ2-7; maybe TRBD2 (6 bases). V gave up 1 base and J gave up 4 bases, with 20 bases separating them. CDR1 and CDR2 (germline): SGHTA, FQGNSA. The CDR3 is made up of 17 amino acids. The CDR3 DNA reads TGTGCCAGCAGCTTAGTGTTAGCGGAGATTGGAGAGTACGAGCAGTACTTC. It codes for CASSLVLAEIGEYEQYF.

CDR3 nucleotides: TGTGCCAGCTCACCACCATTCAGGGGAAGGGGCGAGCAGTACTTC. This translates into CASSPPFRGRGEQYF. V and J are TRBV18 and TRBJ2-7; weak D call: TRBD1 (6 bases). Germline V gene sequence: CDR1 KGHSH, CDR2 LQKENI. Trimming pared 0 bases from V and 6 bases from J, leaving 15 bases between. This CDR3 is built from 15 residues.